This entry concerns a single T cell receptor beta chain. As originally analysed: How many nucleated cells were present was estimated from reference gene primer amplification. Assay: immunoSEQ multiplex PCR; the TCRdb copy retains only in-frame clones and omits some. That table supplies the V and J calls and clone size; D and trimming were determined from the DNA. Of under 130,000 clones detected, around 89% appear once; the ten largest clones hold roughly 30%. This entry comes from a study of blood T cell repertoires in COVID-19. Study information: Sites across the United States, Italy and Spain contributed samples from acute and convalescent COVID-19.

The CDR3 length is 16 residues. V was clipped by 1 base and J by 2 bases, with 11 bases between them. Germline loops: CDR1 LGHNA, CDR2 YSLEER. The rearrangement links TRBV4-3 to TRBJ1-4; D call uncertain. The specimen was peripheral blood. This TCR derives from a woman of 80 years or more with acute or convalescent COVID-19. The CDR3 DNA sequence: TGCGCCAGCAGCCAAGTAGCGGCAACCACTAATGAAAAACTGTTTTTT. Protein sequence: CASSQVAATTNEKLFF.